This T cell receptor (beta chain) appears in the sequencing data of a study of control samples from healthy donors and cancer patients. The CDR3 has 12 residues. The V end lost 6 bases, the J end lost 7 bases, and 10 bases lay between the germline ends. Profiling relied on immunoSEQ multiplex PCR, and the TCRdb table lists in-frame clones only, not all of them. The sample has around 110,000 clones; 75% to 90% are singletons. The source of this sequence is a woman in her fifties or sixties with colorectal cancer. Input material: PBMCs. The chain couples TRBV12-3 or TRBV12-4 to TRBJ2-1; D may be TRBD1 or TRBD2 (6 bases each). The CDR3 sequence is CASSIGGNEQFF. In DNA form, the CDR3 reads TGTGCCAGCAGCATAGGGGGGAATGAGCAGTTCTTC.